This T cell receptor beta chain was retrieved from a study of blood T cell repertoires in COVID-19. Study overall: Samples of COVID-19 (acute and convalescent) were obtained from the United States, Italy and Spain. The analysed material was cDNA or gDNA that came from T cells, B-cell-depleted T cells, or PBMCs.

Original processing methods: Reference gene primer amplification gave nucleated cell count estimates. Clones were sequenced by immunoSEQ multiplex PCR, and TCRdb holds only the in-frame ones, with some missing. V, J and clone size are taken as reported in that table, and D and trimming were inferred from the DNA itself. The sample shows around 290,000 clones, about 87% of them seen only once. Per the germline V gene, CDR1 is SGHTS and CDR2 is YDEGEE. V was pared by 0 bases and J by 7 bases, with 11 bases between. CDR3 size: 13 residues. The sequence was collected from a woman aged 45-65 years who had recovered from COVID-19. The rearrangement links TRBV5-8 to TRBJ2-7; D is unresolved. Sequences were obtained from peripheral blood. In nucleotides, the CDR3 is TGTGCCAGCAGCTTGGTCCCCCGGGTGGAGCAGTACTTC. It translates to CASSLVPRVEQYF. Together with reference TRBV5-8 and TRBJ2-7, the CDR3 gives the full variable domain: EAGVTQSPTHLIKTRGQQATLRCSPISGHTSVYWYQQALGLGLQFLLWYDEGEERNRGNFPPRFSGRQFPNYSSELNVNALELEDSALYLCASSLVPRVEQYFGPGTRLTVT.